This T cell receptor beta chain was sequenced for a study of T cells expressing NK-cell markers. TCRdb reanalyzed the 5' RACE reads and collapses them to one entry per CDR3 protein, without DNA. The sample table sets out roughly 170,000 distinct CDR3 sequences. Germline V gives CDR1 MNHNS, CDR2 SASEGT. The CDR3 is 16 amino acids. The gene calls are TRBV6-1 and TRBJ2-1; TCRdb calls TRBD1, which cannot be checked without DNA. This receptor was taken from a woman between 18 and 70 years old in good health. Material: blood T cells: a sorted CD56 or NKG2C T cell subset, CD4+ or CD8+ T cells, or bulk PBMC T cells (not recorded which). This chain's CDR3 is CASSEVGGPSYNEQFF.